The 10 T cell receptor beta chains presented below share a single source sample, sequenced in a study of T cells in Graves' hyperthyroidism and ophthalmopathy. Using RNA transcripts as the source, TCR beta CDR3 regions were amplified. The TCR CDR3 first-round RT-PCR relied on the HTBI primer set. MiXCR, run by TCRdb on the multiplex PCR reads, gives a single entry per CDR3 protein. The table records under 700,000 distinct CDR3 sequences, over 15% of them present only once. Sequencing input: blood. The source of these receptors is a woman between 18 and 30 years old with Graves' hyperthyroidism.

This clonotype was seen ten or more times. This rearrangement joins TRBV6-2 or TRBV6-3 to TRBJ1-5; D unclear. Trimming cost V 8 bases and J 0 bases, with 5 bases left between them. The CDR3 spans 12 residues. CDR1 and CDR2 (germline): MNHEY, SVGEGT. In DNA, the CDR3 is TGTGCCAGCGAAGATAGCAATCAGCCCCAGCATTTT. Encoded protein: CASEDSNQPQHF.

This clonotype was seen many times. The V and J genes are TRBV20-1 and TRBJ2-3, with 12 nucleotides matching TRBD2. This CDR3 is 13 amino acids long. The germline V gene has CDR1 DFQATT and CDR2 SNEGSKA (reference sequence). V trimming: 5 bases; J trimming: 10 bases; junction bases outside the gene matches: 7. CDR3 DNA sequence: TGCAGTGCTCGGACTAGCGGGGTACCCTCGCAGTATTTT. Translated, it gives CSARTSGVPSQYF.

The rearrangement uses TRBV7-9 and TRBJ1-1; 7 nucleotides agree with TRBD1. In germline, CDR1 is SEHNR, CDR2 FQNEAQ (reference sequence). J lost 7 bases, V lost 10 bases, and 3 bases had no gene match. The CDR3 contains 10 residues. In nucleotides, the CDR3 is TGTGCCATCCACAGGGGTGAAGCTTTCTTT. Translation: CAIHRGEAFF. The complete variable domain, with remaining parts taken from reference TRBV7-9 and TRBJ1-1, reads DTGVSQNPRHKITKRGQNVTFRCDPISEHNRLYWYRQTLGQGPEFLTYFQNEAQLEKSRLLSDRFSAERPKGSFSTLEIQRTEQGDSAMYLCAIHRGEAFFGQGTRLTVV.

Note on this clonotype: This may stem from a read error, because a much larger clone lies one nucleotide away. The chain links TRBV20-1 to TRBJ2-3; D is uncertain. V was clipped by 3 bases and J by 0 bases, with 13 bases between them. Per the germline V gene, CDR1 is DFQATT and CDR2 is SNEGSKA (reference sequence). The CDR3 has 15 residues. CDR3 DNA sequence: TGCAGTGCTAGTGCCGAGATTCCTAGCACAGATACGCAGTATTTT. It codes for CSASAEIPSTDTQYF.

The chain is built from TRBV7-9 and TRBJ1-2; D might be TRBD1 (5 bases). Germline CDR1 is SEHNR and CDR2 is FQNEAQ (reference sequence). This CDR3 spans 14 amino acids. Between the trimmed V and J ends, which lost 1 base and 8 bases, there was a span of 14 bases. The CDR3 DNA sequence: TGTGCCAGCAGCTTAGGACAGAGCTCCTTGGGCTACACCTTC. This gives the protein CASSLGQSSLGYTF.

The chain has TRBV6-6 and TRBJ2-1; 15 bases are shared with TRBD2. V shed 0 bases, J shed 5 bases, and the junction held 2 bases outside the gene matches. The CDR3 has 17 amino acids. CDR1 is MNHNY and CDR2 is SVGAGI in the germline V gene (reference sequence). Here the CDR3 reads CASSYSGLAGGHNEQFF. DNA for the CDR3: TGTGCCAGCAGTTACTCGGGACTAGCGGGAGGTCACAATGAGCAGTTCTTC.

This clonotype was counted at least ten times. This chain uses TRBV7-3 with TRBJ1-2; tentatively, D is TRBD1 (5 bases). CDR1 is SGHTA, CDR2 FQGTGA, per germline. The CDR3 extends over 13 amino acids. V was clipped by 2 bases and J by 11 bases, with 15 bases between them. CDR3 in DNA: TGTGCCAGCAGCTTAGCCTCAGGGACGGGTTACACCTTC. Translation gives CASSLASGTGYTF.

This clonotype showed up many times. The chain carries TRBV7-8 and TRBJ2-1, with TRBD2 identical over 14 bases. Germline CDR1 and CDR2: SGHVS and FQNEAQ. The CDR3 length is 18 residues. J was trimmed by 4 bases and V by 0 bases; bases with no gene match: 5. The CDR3 region is CASSLAQGLAGAYNEQFF. Written as DNA, the CDR3 is TGTGCCAGCAGCTTAGCGCAGGGACTAGCGGGGGCATACAATGAGCAGTTCTTC.

The sample holds many counts of this clonotype. The V and J genes are TRBV11-3 and TRBJ1-3, with unresolved D. This CDR3 is 13 amino acids long. V lost 5 bases and J lost 0, with 5 bases in between. The germline V gene encodes CDR1 SGHNT and CDR2 YENEEA. CDR3 residues: CASSTISGNTIYF. The CDR3 nucleotides are TGTGCCAGCAGCACGATCTCTGGAAACACCATATATTTT.

V and J are TRBV10-1 and TRBJ1-5, with a tentative D call TRBD1 (5 bases). In germline, CDR1 is WNHNN, CDR2 SYGVQD (reference sequence). V was cut by 5 bases and J by 3 bases, with 8 bases left in between. The CDR3 spans 13 residues. CDR3 sequence reads: CASSSGYNQPQHF. The CDR3 coding sequence is TGCGCCAGCAGTTCAGGGTACAATCAGCCCCAGCATTTT.